The next 21 T cell receptor beta chains were all read from a single sample in a study of TIL therapy for anti-PD-1-resistant metastatic lung cancer. The sample's time point: pre-treatment sample, taken before nivolumab and TIL therapy. Most excised metastases sampled were pleural nodules or supraclavicular lymph nodes. Sequencing used immunoSEQ v3. Clones were sequenced by immunoSEQ multiplex PCR, and TCRdb holds only the in-frame ones, with some missing. This sample has 95,000 or so clones, with 65% found just once. The sequencing used tumor tissue, collected at baseline. Receptor source: a person between 25 and 80 years old with non-small cell lung cancer.

Of note for this clone: Other DNA sequences from this sample encode an identical CDR3 as well. J is TRBJ2-5 and V is TRBV7-7; D possibly corresponds to TRBD2 (6 bases). Germline CDR1 and CDR2: SSHAT and FNYEAQ (reference sequence). Trimming took 3 bases from V and 4 from J, leaving 9 bases between them. The CDR3 has 13 amino acids. The CDR3: CASSLGGVETQYF. CDR3 in DNA: TGTGCCAGCAGCTTGGGGGGAGTAGAGACCCAGTACTTC.

The chain links TRBV7-3 to TRBJ1-3; 7 nucleotides agree with TRBD1. Germline loops: CDR1 SGHTA, CDR2 FQGTGA. There are 15 residues in the CDR3. V shed 3 bases and J 2 bases; nucleotides not matched to a gene: 4. The CDR3 DNA sequence: TGTGCCAGCAGCTTTGGGCAGGGGGCTGGAAACACCATATATTTT. Translating it yields CASSFGQGAGNTIYF.

The rearrangement uses TRBV14 and TRBJ2-2; D may be TRBD2 (6 bases). The length of the CDR3 is 15 residues. CDR1 and CDR2 from the germline V gene are SGHDN and FVKESK. V was shortened by 4 bases and J by 5 bases, with 14 bases between the two germline ends. The CDR3 protein is CASSLFGSETGELFF. The CDR3 coding sequence is TGTGCCAGCAGCCTTTTCGGGAGCGAGACCGGGGAGCTGTTTTTT.

The chain combines TRBV5-1 with TRBJ1-2, with D possibly matching TRBD1 (5 bases). This CDR3 has 17 residues. Germline V gene data show CDR1 as SGHRS and CDR2 as YFSETQ. Trimming left V 0 bases short and J 1 base short, with 16 bases between. The CDR3, as DNA: TGCGCCAGCAGCTTGGCCAAGGTGGCAGGGCTTAACTATGGCTACACCTTC. Translated: CASSLAKVAGLNYGYTF.

V and J are TRBV6-2 or TRBV6-3 and TRBJ2-7, with 10 bases aligning to TRBD2. CDR1 and CDR2 from the germline V gene are MNHEY and SVGEGT. V lost 0 bases and J lost 4; bases outside the gene matches: 6. The CDR3 is 16 amino acids. In DNA form, the CDR3 reads TGTGCCAGCAGTTACTCTACTAGCGGGAATCTTTACGAGCAGTACTTC. Translating gives CASSYSTSGNLYEQYF.

This chain connects TRBV29-1 to TRBJ1-1; possibly TRBD1 for D (5 bases). This CDR3 has 12 residues. From germline, CDR1 is SQVTM and CDR2 ANQGSEA. Trimming removed 1 base from V and 4 bases from J, with 7 bases in between. The CDR3: CSVEGGGTEAFF. CDR3 in DNA: TGCAGCGTTGAAGGCGGGGGCACTGAAGCTTTCTTT.

The J gene is TRBJ1-6, the V gene TRBV25-1, with D perhaps matching TRBD1 (5 bases). This CDR3 has 14 residues. The germline gives CDR1 MGHDK, CDR2 SYGVNS. Trimming took 9 bases from V and 7 from J, leaving 16 bases between them. The CDR3: CASGEGRANSPLHF. The CDR3 DNA follows: TGTGCCAGTGGAGAGGGACGGGCAAATTCACCCCTCCACTTT.

The chain joins TRBV19 to TRBJ1-5; D remains unclear. From germline, CDR1 is LNHDA and CDR2 SQIVND (reference sequence). Trimming cost V 5 bases and J 2 bases, with 19 bases left between them. CDR3 length: 17 amino acids. The CDR3 here is CASSATDSQRGNQPQHF. Here the CDR3 DNA reads TGTGCCAGTAGTGCCACGGACTCTCAGAGGGGCAATCAGCCCCAGCATTTT.

The rearrangement joins TRBV18 to TRBJ2-1; possibly TRBD2 for D (5 bases). CDR3 length: 15 amino acids. V was pared by 1 base and J by 2 bases, with 9 bases between. Germline-derived CDR1 and CDR2 are KGHSH and LQKENI. In DNA, the CDR3 is TGTGCCAGCTCACCACAGGAGGTGGCCTACAATGAGCAGTTCTTC. Protein: CASSPQEVAYNEQFF.

The chain has TRBV27 and TRBJ1-1; 8 nucleotides line up with TRBD1. CDR3 length: 18 residues. V dropped 2 bases and J dropped 0; count of bases not matched to a gene: 11. Germline V gene lookup returns CDR1 MNHEY and CDR2 SMNVEV (reference sequence). CDR3 DNA sequence: TGTGCCAGCAGTTTAGTTTGGACAGGGAGCGTCTTGAACACTGAAGCTTTCTTT. Translation gives CASSLVWTGSVLNTEAFF.

The chain's CDR3 is CATLGQGSYNEQFF. CDR3 bases: TGTGCCACACTAGGACAGGGTTCCTACAATGAGCAGTTCTTC. The chain is built from TRBV19 and TRBJ2-1; 8 bases are shared with TRBD1. V lost 10 bases and J lost 1; bases outside the gene matches: 6. The CDR3 has 14 amino acids. From germline, CDR1 is LNHDA and CDR2 SQIVND (reference sequence).

Comments on this clone: At one end the junction does not follow the germline gene, possibly because of a read error. The chain is built from TRBV12-3 or TRBV12-4 and TRBJ1-1, with D tentatively TRBD1 (5 bases). The CDR3 has 13 residues. The CDR3 loop reads CASSSQGRTGAFF. In DNA, the CDR3 is TGTGCCAGCAGTTCTCAGGGACGTACTGGAGCTTTCTTT.

This clone was detected only once. This rearrangement joins TRBV24-1 to TRBJ2-3; 12 nucleotides align to TRBD2. The CDR3 length is 14 residues. V lost 7 bases and J lost 4; bases outside the gene matches: 2. CDR1 and CDR2 from the germline V gene are KGHDR and SFDVKD. CDR3 DNA: TGTGCCACCAGCCTAGCGGGAGGGCCAGATACGCAGTATTTT. Translation gives CATSLAGGPDTQYF.

The chain couples TRBV18 to TRBJ2-2, with 7 bases identical to TRBD1. The CDR3 covers 15 residues. J lost 2 bases, V lost 2 bases, and 2 bases had no gene match. CDR1 is KGHSH and CDR2 is LQKENI in the germline V gene. The CDR3 coding sequence is TGTGCCAGCTCACCAGGGACAGTAAACACCGGGGAGCTGTTTTTT. It is translated as CASSPGTVNTGELFF.

V usage is TRBV6-5 and J usage is TRBJ2-7, with 7 bases matching TRBD1. Germline V gene data show CDR1 as MNHEY and CDR2 as SVGAGI. With 4 bases clipped from V and 2 bases from J, the junction kept 5 bases outside the gene matches. The CDR3 length is 14 residues. The CDR3 sequence: CASSSNTGAYEQYF. CDR3 coding DNA: TGTGCCAGCAGTTCAAACACAGGGGCCTACGAGCAGTACTTC.

The chain carries TRBV23-1 and TRBJ1-3; 7 bases align to TRBD1. TRBV23-1 is an open reading frame, and its role is uncertain. The CDR3 is 14 amino acids. V lost 10 bases to trimming and J lost 3 bases; unmatched junction nucleotides: 9. CDR3 sequence: CAIATGDSGNTIYF. CDR3 DNA: TGCGCCATAGCCACAGGGGATAGTGGAAACACCATATATTTT.

In regard to this clone: The same CDR3 can be traced to other DNA sequences in this sample. This chain uses TRBV6-5 with TRBJ2-7, with D possibly matching TRBD1 (6 bases). The CDR3 totals 15 residues. Trimming cost V 2 bases and J 0 bases, with 11 bases left between them. Looked up from germline, CDR1 is MNHEY and CDR2 is SVGAGI. The chain's CDR3 is CASSYGTPSSYEQYF. DNA for the CDR3: TGTGCCAGCAGTTACGGGACACCGAGCTCCTACGAGCAGTACTTC.

CDR3 protein: CASSRQGTGYGYTF. In nucleotides, the CDR3 is TGTGCCAGCAGCCGACAGGGGACCGGCTATGGCTACACCTTC. The chain joins TRBV6-2 or TRBV6-3 to TRBJ1-2; 8 bases match TRBD1. The germline V gene encodes CDR1 MNHEY and CDR2 SVGEGT. The V and J ends lost 6 bases and 4 bases, in that order; junction bases with no gene match: 7. The CDR3 has 14 amino acids.

The V gene is TRBV19, the J gene TRBJ2-7; D unresolved. Per germline, CDR1 LNHDA and CDR2 SQIVND (reference sequence). V was shortened by 9 bases and J by 2 bases, with 20 bases between the two germline ends. The CDR3 extends over 15 amino acids. The CDR3 DNA reads as TGTGCCAGCCAGTCCCTGCAGGTCGCTCCCTACGAGCAGTACTTC. This sequence encodes CASQSLQVAPYEQYF.

J is TRBJ2-5 and V is TRBV30; the D is unclear. This CDR3 spans 16 amino acids. Germline V gene sequence: CDR1 GTSNPN, CDR2 SVGIG (reference sequence). Between the trimmed V and J ends, which lost 0 bases and 1 base, there was a span of 15 bases. The CDR3 sequence: CAWSVRFRVAQETQYF. In nucleotides, the CDR3 is TGTGCCTGGAGTGTACGGTTTAGGGTAGCCCAAGAGACCCAGTACTTC.

In this sample, this clone turned up a few times. The V and J genes are TRBV5-1 and TRBJ2-1; 9 nucleotides align to TRBD1. CDR3 length equals 15 residues. V was clipped by 4 bases and J by 3 bases; unmatched bases: 5. Germline assignment: CDR1 SGHRS and CDR2 YFSETQ. The CDR3 bases are TGCGCCAGCAGCAAGGGACAGGGAAGCTACAATGAGCAGTTCTTC. Protein sequence: CASSKGQGSYNEQFF.